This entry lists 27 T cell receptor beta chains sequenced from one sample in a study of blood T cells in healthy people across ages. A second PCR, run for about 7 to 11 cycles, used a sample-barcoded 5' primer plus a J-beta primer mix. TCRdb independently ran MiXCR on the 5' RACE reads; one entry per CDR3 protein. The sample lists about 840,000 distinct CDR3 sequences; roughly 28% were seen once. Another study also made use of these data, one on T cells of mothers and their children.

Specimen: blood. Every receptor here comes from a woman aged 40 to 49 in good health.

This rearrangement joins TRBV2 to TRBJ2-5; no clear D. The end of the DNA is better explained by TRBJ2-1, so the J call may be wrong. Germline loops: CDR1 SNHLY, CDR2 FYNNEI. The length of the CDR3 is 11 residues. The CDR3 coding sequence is TGTGCCAGCAGGCTGAGAGAGACCCAGTTCTTC. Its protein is CASRLRETQFF.

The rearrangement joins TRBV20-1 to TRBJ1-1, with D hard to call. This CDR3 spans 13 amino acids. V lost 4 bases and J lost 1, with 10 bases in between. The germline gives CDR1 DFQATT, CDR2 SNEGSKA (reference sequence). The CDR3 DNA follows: TGCAGTGCTATACGGACGGGGAACACTGAAGCTTTCTTT. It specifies CSAIRTGNTEAFF.

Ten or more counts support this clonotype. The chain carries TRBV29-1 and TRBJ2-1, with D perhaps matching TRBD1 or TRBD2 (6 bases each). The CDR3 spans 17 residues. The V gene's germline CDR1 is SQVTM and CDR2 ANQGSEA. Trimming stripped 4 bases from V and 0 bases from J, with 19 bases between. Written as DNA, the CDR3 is TGCAGCGTTGGTGGGGTAGGAGGGGGAAGCTCCTACAATGAGCAGTTCTTC. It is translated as CSVGGVGGGSSYNEQFF.

The CDR3 DNA reads TGCGCCAGCAGCCCCCGAGGGGAGGGCAATGAGCAGTACTTC. Protein product: CASSPRGEGNEQYF. V is TRBV5-1 and J is TRBJ2-7, with 7 bases fitting TRBD2. Germline trimming cut 4 bases from V and 7 bases from J; bases unmatched to any gene: 11. Germline V gene data show CDR1 as SGHRS and CDR2 as YFSETQ. The CDR3 is 14 amino acids.

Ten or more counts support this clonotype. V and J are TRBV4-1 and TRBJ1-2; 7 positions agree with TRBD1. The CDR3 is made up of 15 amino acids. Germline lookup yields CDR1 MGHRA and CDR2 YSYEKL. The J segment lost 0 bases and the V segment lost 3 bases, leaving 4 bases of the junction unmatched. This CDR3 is CASSQGGQTNYGYTF. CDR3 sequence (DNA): TGCGCCAGCAGCCAGGGGGGACAGACTAACTATGGCTACACCTTC.

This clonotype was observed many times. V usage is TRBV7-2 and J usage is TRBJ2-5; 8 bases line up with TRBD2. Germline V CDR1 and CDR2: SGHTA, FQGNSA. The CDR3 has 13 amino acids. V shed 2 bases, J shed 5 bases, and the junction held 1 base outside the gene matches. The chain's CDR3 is CASSLTGGETQYF. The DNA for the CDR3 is TGTGCCAGCAGCTTAACGGGGGGGGAGACCCAGTACTTC. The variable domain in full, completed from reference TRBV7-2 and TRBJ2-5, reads GAGVSQSPSNKVTEKGKDVELRCDPISGHTALYWYRQSLGQGLEFLIYFQGNSAPDKSGLPSDRFSAERTGGSVSTLTIQRTQQEDSAVYLCASSLTGGETQYFGPGTRLLVL.

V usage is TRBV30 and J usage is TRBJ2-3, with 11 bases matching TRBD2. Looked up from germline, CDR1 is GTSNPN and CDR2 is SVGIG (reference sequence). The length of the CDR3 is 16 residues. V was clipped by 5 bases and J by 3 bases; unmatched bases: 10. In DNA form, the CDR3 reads TGTGCCTGGGAGAGGCCAGGACTAGCGGGTACAGATACGCAGTATTTT. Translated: CAWERPGLAGTDTQYF.

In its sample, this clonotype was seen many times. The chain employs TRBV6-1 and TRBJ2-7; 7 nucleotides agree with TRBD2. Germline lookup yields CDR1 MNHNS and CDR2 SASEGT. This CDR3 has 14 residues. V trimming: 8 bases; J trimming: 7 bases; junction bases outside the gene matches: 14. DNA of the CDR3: TGTGCCAGCGCGGGGAGGGGACCCTCCGCGGAGCAGTACTTC. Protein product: CASAGRGPSAEQYF.

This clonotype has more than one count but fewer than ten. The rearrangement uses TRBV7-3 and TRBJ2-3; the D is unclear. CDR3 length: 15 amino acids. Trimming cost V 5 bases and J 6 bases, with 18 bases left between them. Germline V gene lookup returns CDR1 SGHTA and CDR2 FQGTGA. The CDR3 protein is CASSPRPSRTDTQYF. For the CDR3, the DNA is TGTGCCAGCAGCCCCCGGCCCTCAAGGACGGATACGCAGTATTTT.

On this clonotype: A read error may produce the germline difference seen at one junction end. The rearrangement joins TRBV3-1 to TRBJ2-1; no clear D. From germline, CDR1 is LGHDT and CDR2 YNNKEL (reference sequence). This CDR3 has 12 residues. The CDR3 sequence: CASSQDPDEQDF. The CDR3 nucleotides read TGTGCCAGCAGCCAAGATCCCGACGAGCAGGACTTC.

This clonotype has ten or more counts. Here the CDR3 reads CASSLVGSPLYEQYF. The CDR3 DNA is TGTGCCAGCAGTTTAGTAGGGTCCCCTCTCTACGAGCAGTACTTC. The rearrangement links TRBV27 to TRBJ2-7; D is undetermined. Germline CDR1 and CDR2: MNHEY and SMNVEV (reference sequence). The CDR3 length is 15 residues. The V and J ends lost 2 bases and 3 bases respectively, with 14 bases between them.

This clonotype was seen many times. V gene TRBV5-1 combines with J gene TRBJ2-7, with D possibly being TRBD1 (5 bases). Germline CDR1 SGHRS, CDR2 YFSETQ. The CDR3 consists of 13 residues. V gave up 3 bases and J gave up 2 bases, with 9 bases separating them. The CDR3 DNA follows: TGCGCCAGCAGCTCTGGACATACCTACGAGCAGTACTTC. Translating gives CASSSGHTYEQYF.

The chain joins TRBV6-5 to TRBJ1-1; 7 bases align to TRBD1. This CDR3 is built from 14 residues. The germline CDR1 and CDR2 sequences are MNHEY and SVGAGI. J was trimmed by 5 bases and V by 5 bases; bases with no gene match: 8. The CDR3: CASSEQGLGTEAFF. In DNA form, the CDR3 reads TGTGCCAGCAGTGAACAGGGGCTGGGAACTGAAGCTTTCTTT.

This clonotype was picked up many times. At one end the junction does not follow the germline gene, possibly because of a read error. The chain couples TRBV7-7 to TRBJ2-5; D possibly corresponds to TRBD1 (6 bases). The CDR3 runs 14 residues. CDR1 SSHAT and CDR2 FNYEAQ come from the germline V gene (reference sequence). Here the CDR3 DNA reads TGTGCTAGCAACCCTCTGGGGGCTCGAGAGACCCAGTACTTC. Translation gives CASNPLGARETQYF.

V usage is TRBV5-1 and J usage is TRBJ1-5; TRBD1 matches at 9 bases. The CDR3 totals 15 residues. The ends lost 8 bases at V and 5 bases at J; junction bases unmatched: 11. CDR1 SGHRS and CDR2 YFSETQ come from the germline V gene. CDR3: CARDPGQGRYQPQHF. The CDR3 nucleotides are TGCGCCAGGGACCCGGGACAGGGAAGGTATCAGCCCCAGCATTTT.

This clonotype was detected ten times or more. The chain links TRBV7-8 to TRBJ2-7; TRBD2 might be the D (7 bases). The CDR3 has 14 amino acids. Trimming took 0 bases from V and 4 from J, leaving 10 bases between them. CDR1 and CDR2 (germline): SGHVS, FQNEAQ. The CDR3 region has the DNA TGTGCCAGCAGCTTAGCGCGGGGGCAGTACGAGCAGTACTTC. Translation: CASSLARGQYEQYF.

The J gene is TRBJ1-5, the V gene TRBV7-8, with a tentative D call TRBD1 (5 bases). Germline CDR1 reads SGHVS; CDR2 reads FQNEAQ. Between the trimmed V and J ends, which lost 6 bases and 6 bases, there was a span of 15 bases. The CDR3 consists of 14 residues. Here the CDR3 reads CASRGETDRQPQHF. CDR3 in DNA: TGTGCCAGCAGGGGGGAAACAGATCGTCAGCCCCAGCATTTT.

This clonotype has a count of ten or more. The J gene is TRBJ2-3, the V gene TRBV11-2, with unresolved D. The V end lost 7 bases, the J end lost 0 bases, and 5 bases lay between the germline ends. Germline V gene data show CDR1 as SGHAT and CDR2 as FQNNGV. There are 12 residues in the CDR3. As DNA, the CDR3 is TGTGCCAGCACCCCCAGCACAGATACGCAGTATTTT. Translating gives CASTPSTDTQYF.

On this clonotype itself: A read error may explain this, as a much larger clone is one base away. CDR3 nucleotides: TGTGCCAACAGCCAAGATAAGGACGGGGGGGCCAGCACAGATACGCAGTATTTT. This codes for CANSQDKDGGASTDTQYF. The rearrangement uses TRBV3-1 and TRBJ2-3, with 8 nucleotides matching TRBD2. Germline CDR1 reads LGHDT; CDR2 reads YNNKEL (reference sequence). This CDR3 comprises 18 residues.

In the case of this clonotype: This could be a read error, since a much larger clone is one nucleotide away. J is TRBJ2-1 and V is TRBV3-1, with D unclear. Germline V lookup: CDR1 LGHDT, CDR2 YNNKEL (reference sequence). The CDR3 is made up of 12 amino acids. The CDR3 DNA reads TGTGCCAGCAGCCAAGTCAACAATCAGCAGTTCTTC. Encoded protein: CASSQVNNQQFF.

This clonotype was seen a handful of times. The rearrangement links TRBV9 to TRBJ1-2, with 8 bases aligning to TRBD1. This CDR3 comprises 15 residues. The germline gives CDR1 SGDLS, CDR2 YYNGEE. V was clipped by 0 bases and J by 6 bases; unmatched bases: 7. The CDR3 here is CASSVALTGEHGYTF. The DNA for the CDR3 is TGTGCCAGCAGCGTAGCACTGACAGGGGAGCATGGCTACACCTTC.

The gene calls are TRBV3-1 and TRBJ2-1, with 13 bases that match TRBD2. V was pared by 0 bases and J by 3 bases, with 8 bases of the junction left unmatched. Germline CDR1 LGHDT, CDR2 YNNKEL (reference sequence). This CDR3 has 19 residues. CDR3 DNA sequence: TGTGCCAGCAGCCAAGAAAGATGGACTAGCGGGGGCCTCTACAATGAGCAGTTCTTC. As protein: CASSQERWTSGGLYNEQFF.

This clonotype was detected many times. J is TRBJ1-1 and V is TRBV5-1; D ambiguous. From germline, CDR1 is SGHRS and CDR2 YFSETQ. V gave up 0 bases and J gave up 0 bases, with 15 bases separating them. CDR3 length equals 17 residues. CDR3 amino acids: CASSLALPQTMNTEAFF. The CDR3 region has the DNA TGCGCCAGCAGCTTGGCCCTCCCGCAGACCATGAACACTGAAGCTTTCTTT.

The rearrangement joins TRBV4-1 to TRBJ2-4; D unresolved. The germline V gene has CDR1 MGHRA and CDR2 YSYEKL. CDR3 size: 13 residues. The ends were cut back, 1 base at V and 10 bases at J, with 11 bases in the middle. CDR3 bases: TGCGCCAGCAGCCAAGTGACATCTCCAATTCAGTACTTC. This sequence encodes CASSQVTSPIQYF.

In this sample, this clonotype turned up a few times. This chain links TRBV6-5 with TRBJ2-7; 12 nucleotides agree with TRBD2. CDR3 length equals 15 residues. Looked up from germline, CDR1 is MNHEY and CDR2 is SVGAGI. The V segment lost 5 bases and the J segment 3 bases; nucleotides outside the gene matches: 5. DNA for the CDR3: TGTGCCAGCAGTCGACTAGCGGGGGCCTACTACGAGCAGTACTTC. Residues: CASSRLAGAYYEQYF.

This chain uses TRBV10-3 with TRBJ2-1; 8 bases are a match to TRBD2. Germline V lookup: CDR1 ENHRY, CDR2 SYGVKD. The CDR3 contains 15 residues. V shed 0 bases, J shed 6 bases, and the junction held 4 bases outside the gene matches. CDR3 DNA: TGTGCCATCAGTGAGTCCTTCCGGGGGGGCAATGAGCAGTTCTTC. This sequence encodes CAISESFRGGNEQFF.

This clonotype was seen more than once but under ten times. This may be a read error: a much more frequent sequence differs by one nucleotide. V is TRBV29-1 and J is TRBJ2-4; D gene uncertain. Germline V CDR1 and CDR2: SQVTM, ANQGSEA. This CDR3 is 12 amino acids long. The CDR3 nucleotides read TGCAGCGCGCTTGCGTCCAAAAACACTCAGTACTTC. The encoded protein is CSALASKNTQYF. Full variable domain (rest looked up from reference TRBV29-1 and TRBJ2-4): SAVISQKPSRDICQRGTSLTIQCQVDSQVTMMFWYRQQPGQSLTLIATANQGSEATYESGFVIDKFPISRPNLTFSTLTVSNMSPEDSSIYLCSALASKNTQYFGAGTRLSVL.